This T cell receptor beta chain appears in the sequencing data of a study of CD8+CD57+ T cells in acquired aplastic anemia (dated by TCRdb to the late 2010s). Looking at the study overall: A mean of approximately 3 ug of DNA, ranging from roughly 0.2 to 27.4 ug, was extracted from sorted CD4+ and CD8+ cells. A CD8+CD57+ expansion meant a frequency higher than the mean frequency seen in healthy subjects. Broad study findings and their caveats: Around 27 CD8+ CDR3 sequences were found to be shared between patients and controls, but these sequences appeared to be highly expressed in patients and within the immunodominant clones of the patients. No significant difference in CD8+ Simpson's diversity was found between patients and healthy controls (P=0.060).

The patients picked for sequencing were ones in whom flow cytometry had shown an expansion of CD8+CD57+ cells. Severe acquired aplastic anemia was diagnosed in all patients according to International Study of Aplastic Anemia and Agranulocytosis and Camitta criteria. Patients had received no therapy at the time of blood sampling. TCR repertoires of sorted CD4+ and CD8+ blood T cells from severe aplastic anemia patients and healthy subjects were deep-sequenced in the study. Patients were enrolled under clinicaltrials.gov protocols 00001620, 01623167, 00001397, 00071045, 00081523 and 00961064 in the USA. Ficoll-Paque density gradient centrifugation was used to isolate peripheral blood mononuclear cells. Before DNA extraction, CD4+ and CD8+ T cells were sorted with FACS or magnetic beads. Profiling of TCR beta VDJ combinations and CDR3 sequences used genomic DNA as the template. TCR repertoire sequencing was run on an Illumina HiSeq 2000. Under the source paper's analysis protocol: TRBV/TRBJ rearrangement plots, CDR3 size and DJ length profiles, and Simpson's diversity index were used to evaluate the repertoires. Whichever DNA sequence was most abundant in the deep sequencing data was defined as the immunodominant clone. CDR3 amino acid sequences were screened for sharing across subjects and were compared with published repertoires and the VDJdb database. In-frame beta chains were kept once TCRdb had trimmed the public reads at Q25 with fastp and called clones with MiXCR. Each CDR3 protein appears once, grouped with its most common genes and DNA. The V and J calls shown here were made by TCRdb, not taken from the authors' results. The sample records roughly 280,000 distinct CDR3 sequences, roughly 53% of which are singletons. The ten largest clones take up 1.3% of the sample.

This clonotype was found a few times. This receptor's antigen is unknown. Base quality data are lacking; no much larger clone is found one base away. At the junction V is shortened by 2 bases and J by 0 bases; bases outside the gene matches: 5. The CDR1 and CDR2 encoded by the germline V gene are MNHEY and SVGAGI. The CDR3 runs 16 residues from the cysteine to the phenylalanine. The kept DNA is CDR3 alone, 48 bases in frame from the first base. This receptor was identified in a human donor with aplastic anemia. The sequencing sample was made of sorted CD4+, CD8+, or CD8+CD57+ T cells (not recorded which) from PBMCs. The chain uses TRBV6-5 and TRBJ2-3, with 7 bases matching TRBD2. The CDR3 reads as follows: CASSYESGGSTDTQYF. The DNA sequence follows: TGTGCCAGCAGTTACGAGTCCGGGGGGAGCACAGATACGCAGTATTTT.